This TCR beta chain came from a study of CD8+ T cells in alopecia areata. Extraction of RNA preceded its reverse transcription into cDNA, which served as the sequencing template. The repertoire was sequenced with immunoSEQ multiplex PCR; TCRdb's copy has only in-frame clones and lacks some. The table includes approximately 210,000 clones, over 60% detected once. Treatment specified: oral pan-JAK inhibitor, 5-10 mg twice daily. V gave up 3 bases and J gave up 6 bases; unmatched junction bases: 3. Looked up from germline, CDR1 is SGHRS and CDR2 is YFSETQ. The CDR3 sequence is 14 residues long. This specimen was CD4+ T cells sorted from blood, taken at roughly week 45, from a patient treated with tofacitinib. The rearrangement links TRBV5-1 to TRBJ2-1; 10 positions match TRBD2. The receptor comes from a human donor with alopecia areata. CDR3: CASSSSGGANEQFF. The DNA of the CDR3 is TGCGCCAGCAGCTCCAGCGGGGGGGCCAATGAGCAGTTCTTC.